The clone carrying this TCR beta chain was counted between two and nine times. Its cognate antigen is unknown. Trimming took 6 bases from V and 6 from J, leaving 15 bases between them. The CDR3 contains 14 residues. Germline V CDR1 and CDR2: MNHEY, SVGAGI. A second roughly 7 to 12 cycle PCR used barcoded and J-beta primers. Each cDNA was tagged by a template-switch adaptor containing 12 random nucleotides. All samples gave at least 2.5 million CDR3-containing paired-end reads. TCRdb reanalysed the 5' RACE reads using MiXCR and keeps one entry per CDR3 protein. The data show fewer than 1 million distinct CDR3 sequences, under 55% seen once. The sample originates from a study of blood T cells in healthy people across ages. Regarding the study as a whole: The percentage of naive T cells correlated strongly with TCR beta diversity.

The sequenced sample consisted of blood. The chain links TRBV6-5 to TRBJ2-4; D gene uncertain. This receptor was taken from a man aged 55 to 70 in good health. The CDR3 sequence: CASRDVSSRNIQYF. The CDR3 nucleotides read TGTGCCAGCAGGGACGTAAGCTCCCGAAACATTCAGTACTTC.